These 5 T cell receptor beta chains came from one sample sequenced in a study of shared clonotypes between healthy human individuals. Libraries were prepared by immunoSEQ multiplex PCR; TCRdb keeps only in-frame clonotypes and omits some of them. The sample has some 2 million clones, approximately 95% seen once; the top ten hold approximately 1.2%. CD45RO negativity and positive selection for CCR7 defined naive CD8 cells, a population that excluded terminally differentiated effector memory CD45RA+ cells. Sample: naive CD8+ T cells sorted from blood. All receptors come from a man aged 18 to 29 in good health.

The gene calls are TRBV11-3 and TRBJ1-2; TRBD1 is a possible D gene (6 bases). The germline V gene has CDR1 SGHNT and CDR2 YENEEA. The CDR3 loop spans 14 amino acids. The germline V and J ends were trimmed by 0 bases and 8 bases, with 13 bases remaining between them. CDR3 nucleotides: TGTGCCAGCAGCTTAGATAAGGGGGTGTGGGGCTACACCTTC. Translating it yields CASSLDKGVWGYTF. Together with reference TRBV11-3 and TRBJ1-2, the CDR3 gives the full variable domain: EAGVVQSPRYKIIEKKQPVAFWCNPISGHNTLYWYLQNLGQGPELLIRYENEEAVDDSQLPKDRFSAERLKGVDSTLKIQPAELGDSAVYLCASSLDKGVWGYTFGSGTRLTVV.

The chain recombines TRBV6-1 with TRBJ2-3, with 11 bases identical to TRBD2. The CDR3 is 17 residues long. With 4 bases clipped from V and 6 bases from J, the junction kept 12 bases outside the gene matches. The germline CDR1 and CDR2 sequences are MNHNS and SASEGT. As DNA, the CDR3 is TGTGCCAGCAGTGCCTTACGTAGCGGGAGGGCCGGTGATACGCAGTATTTT. It yields the protein CASSALRSGRAGDTQYF.

The rearrangement joins TRBV16 to TRBJ1-4; no clear D. The ends were cut back, 2 bases at V and 8 bases at J, with 3 bases in the middle. CDR1 and CDR2 from the germline V gene are KGHSY and FQNENV. The CDR3 has 11 residues. The CDR3 bases are TGTGCCAGCAGCCAAGAAGAAAAACTGTTTTTT. Amino acids: CASSQEEKLFF.

On this clone itself: The identical CDR3 is also encoded by other nucleotide sequences in the sample. The genes are TRBV4-1 and TRBJ1-5; unclear D gene. The V end was cut by 0 bases, the J end by 2 bases, with 11 bases between. The germline CDR1 and CDR2 sequences are MGHRA and YSYEKL. This CDR3 has 16 amino acids. The CDR3 DNA reads as TGCGCCAGCAGCCAAGAAGAGGGAATGGGCAATCAGCCCCAGCATTTT. Amino acids: CASSQEEGMGNQPQHF.

V usage is TRBV7-9 and J usage is TRBJ1-1; 9 bases match TRBD1. This CDR3 region has 15 residues. V was pared by 4 bases and J by 2 bases, with 5 bases of the junction left unmatched. From germline, CDR1 is SEHNR and CDR2 FQNEAQ (reference sequence). The CDR3 DNA sequence: TGTGCCAGCAGCTACACCACAGGGGGCAACACTGAAGCTTTCTTT. Its translation is CASSYTTGGNTEAFF.